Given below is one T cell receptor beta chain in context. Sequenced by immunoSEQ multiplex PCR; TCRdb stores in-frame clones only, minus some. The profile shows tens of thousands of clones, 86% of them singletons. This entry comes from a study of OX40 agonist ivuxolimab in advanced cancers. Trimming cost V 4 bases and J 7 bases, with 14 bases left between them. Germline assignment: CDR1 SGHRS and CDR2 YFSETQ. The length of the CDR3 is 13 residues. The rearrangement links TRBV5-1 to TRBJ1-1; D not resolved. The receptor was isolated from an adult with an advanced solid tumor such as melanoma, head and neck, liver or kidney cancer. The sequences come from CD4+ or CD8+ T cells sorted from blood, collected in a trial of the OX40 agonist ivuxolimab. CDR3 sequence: CASSGLTADEAFF. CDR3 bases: TGCGCCAGCAGCGGACTCACGGCGGATGAAGCTTTCTTT.